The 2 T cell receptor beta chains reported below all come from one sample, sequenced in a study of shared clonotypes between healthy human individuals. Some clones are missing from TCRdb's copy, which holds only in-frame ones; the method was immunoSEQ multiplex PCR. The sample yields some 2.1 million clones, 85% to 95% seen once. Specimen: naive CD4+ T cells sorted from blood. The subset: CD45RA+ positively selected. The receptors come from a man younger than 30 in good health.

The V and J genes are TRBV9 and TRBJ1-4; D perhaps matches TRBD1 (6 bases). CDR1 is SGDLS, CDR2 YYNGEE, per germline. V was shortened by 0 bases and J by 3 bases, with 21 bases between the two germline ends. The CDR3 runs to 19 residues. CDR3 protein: CASSVGRGGGTAANEKLFF. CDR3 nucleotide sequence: TGTGCCAGCAGCGTAGGGAGAGGGGGAGGAACAGCTGCTAATGAAAAACTGTTTTTT.

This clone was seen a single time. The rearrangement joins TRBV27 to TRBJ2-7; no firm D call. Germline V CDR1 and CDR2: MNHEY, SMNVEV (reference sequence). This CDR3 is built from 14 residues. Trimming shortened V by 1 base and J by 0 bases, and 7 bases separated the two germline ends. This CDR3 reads CASSLFDNSYEQYF. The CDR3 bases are TGTGCCAGCAGTTTATTCGACAACTCCTACGAGCAGTACTTC.